This paragraph covers one T cell receptor (beta chain) sequence. Its recognized antigen is unknown. One base away there is no much larger clone; base qualities are not given. V lost 8 bases and J lost 3 bases, and the count of bases not matched to a germline gene is 3. There are 13 amino acids in the CDR3, from cysteine to phenylalanine inclusive. Just the 39-base CDR3 DNA is kept, in frame starting at base 1. From the germline V gene, CDR1 is MNHEY and CDR2 is SVGEGT. The entry originates in a study of T cell repertoires in cytomegalovirus infection (dated by TCRdb to between 2017 and 2020). A note on the overall study: Recently identified HLA-C-restricted CMV epitopes, whose presentation resists viral immunomodulation, were targeted by peptide stimulations together with well-studied HLA-B-restricted epitopes. The HLA type of each donor mattered for the analysis, because public TCR beta signatures pointed to carriage of CMV infection along with the matching HLA type. Beyond this particular receptor, the publication reports: Carriers of CMV infection plus the relevant HLA type were discriminated by the cumulative frequency of public TCR beta family members in the study cohort and in an independent roughly 400-donor cohort. The ex vivo response was dominated by HLA-C-restricted CMV-specific TCR beta clonotypes, which also provided the single most frequent clonotype in two of eight donors.

The run used an Illumina HiSeq 1500. TCRdb passed the public sequencing reads through fastp at Q25 and MiXCR, retaining productive beta sequences. Each CDR3 protein appears once, grouped with its most common genes and DNA. The sample profile shows hundreds of thousands of distinct CDR3 sequences; about a third of them were found once. The ten largest clones add up to over 11% of the sample. Per the publication, the treatment or condition label means: in vitro stimulation with specific CMV peptide epitopes to enrich CMV-specific T cells. This sequence was found in a human donor in good health (CMV status not recorded). Some clones in this sample may be carry-over from other donors' samples. Sequencing was performed on cultured CD8+ T cells from PBMCs, taken from culture after CMV antigen stimulation. The V and J genes are TRBV6-2 or TRBV6-3 and TRBJ2-1; a stretch of 8 junction bases matches TRBD1. The CDR3 reads as follows: CASYRGSYNEQFF. In nucleotide form, the sequence is TGTGCCAGCTACAGGGGGAGCTACAATGAGCAGTTCTTC.